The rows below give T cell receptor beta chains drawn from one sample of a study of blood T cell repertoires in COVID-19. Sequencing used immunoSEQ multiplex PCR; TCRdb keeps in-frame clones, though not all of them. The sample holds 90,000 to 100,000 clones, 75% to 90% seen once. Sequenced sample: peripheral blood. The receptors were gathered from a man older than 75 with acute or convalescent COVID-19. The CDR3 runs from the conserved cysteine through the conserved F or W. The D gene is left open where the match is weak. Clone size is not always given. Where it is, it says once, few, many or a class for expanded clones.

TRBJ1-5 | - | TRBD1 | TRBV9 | CASSLTGDYLGQPQHF | TGTGCCAGCAGCCTGACAGGGGATTATCTCGGTCAGCCCCAGCATTTT
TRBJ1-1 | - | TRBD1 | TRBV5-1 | CASSWAGTAGTEAFF | TGCGCCAGCAGCTGGGCCGGGACAGCGGGCACTGAAGCTTTCTTT
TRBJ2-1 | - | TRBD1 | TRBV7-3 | CASSLNPTGSEQFF | TGTGCCAGCAGCTTAAACCCGACAGGGAGTGAGCAGTTCTTC
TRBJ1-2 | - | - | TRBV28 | CASSSGTFYGYTF | TGTGCCAGCAGTTCCGGGACATTCTATGGCTACACCTTC
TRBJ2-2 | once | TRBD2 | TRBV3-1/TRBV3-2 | CASRGAGGPYTGELFF | TGTGCCAGCAGGGGAGCGGGAGGGCCGTATACCGGGGAGCTGTTTTTT
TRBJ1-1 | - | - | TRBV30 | CAWSAGANTEAFF | TGTGCCTGGAGTGCTGGGGCGAACACTGAAGCTTTCTTT
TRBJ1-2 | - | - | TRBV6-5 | CASSYSQNTNYGYTF | TGTGCCAGCAGTTACTCGCAAAACACTAACTATGGCTACACCTTC
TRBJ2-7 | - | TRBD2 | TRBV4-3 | CASSQGAGGTSGSPYEQYF | TGCGCCAGCAGCCAAGGGGCGGGAGGGACTAGCGGGAGTCCCTACGAGCAGTACTTC
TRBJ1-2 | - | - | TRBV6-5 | CASSYRSGPYGYTF | TGTGCCAGCAGTTACAGAAGCGGGCCCTATGGCTACACCTTC
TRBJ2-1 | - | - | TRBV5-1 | CASSLGQPHNEQFF | TGCGCCAGCAGCTTGGGACAGCCTCACAATGAGCAGTTCTTC
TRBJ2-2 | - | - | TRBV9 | CASSVAGKNTGELFF | TGTGCCAGCAGCGTAGCAGGGAAGAACACCGGGGAGCTGTTTTTT
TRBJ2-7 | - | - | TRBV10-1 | CASSDLFLYEQYF | TGCGCCAGCAGTGACCTTTTTCTCTACGAGCAGTACTTC
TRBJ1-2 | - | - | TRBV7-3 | CASSTSTGTSYGYTF | TGTGCCAGCAGCACCTCGACAGGAACCTCTTATGGCTACACCTTC
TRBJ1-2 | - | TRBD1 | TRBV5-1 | CASSPGQGTRDGYTF | TGCGCCAGCAGCCCGGGACAGGGTACACGAGATGGCTACACCTTC
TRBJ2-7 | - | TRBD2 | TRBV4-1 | CASSQVSSGSSIAYEQYF | TGCGCCAGCAGCCAAGTCTCTAGCGGCTCGAGTATCGCCTACGAGCAGTACTTC
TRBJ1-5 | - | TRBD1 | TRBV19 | CASSPRTGLAPQHF | TGTGCCAGTAGTCCACGGACAGGGTTGGCGCCCCAGCATTTT
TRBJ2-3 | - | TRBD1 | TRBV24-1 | CATSDKDRGTDTQYF | TGTGCCACCAGTGATAAGGACAGGGGCACAGATACGCAGTATTTT
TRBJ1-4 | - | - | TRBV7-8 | CASGAGRYEKLFF | TGTGCCAGCGGGGCAGGGAGGTATGAAAAACTGTTTTTT
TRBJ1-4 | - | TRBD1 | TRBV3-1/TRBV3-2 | CASSQDTGVGGKLFF | TGTGCCAGCAGCCAAGATACAGGGGTTGGGGGAAAACTGTTTTTT
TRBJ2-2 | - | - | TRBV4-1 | CASSQSDREGGELFF | TGCGCCAGCAGCCAATCCGATAGAGAGGGCGGGGAGCTGTTTTTT
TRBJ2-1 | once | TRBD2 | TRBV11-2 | CASIPGTSGSRGYNEQFF | TGTGCCAGCATCCCCGGGACTAGCGGGAGTCGGGGATACAATGAGCAGTTCTTC
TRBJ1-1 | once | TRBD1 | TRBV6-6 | CASSLQGGHEAFF | TGTGCCAGCAGCCTCCAGGGGGGACACGAAGCTTTCTTT
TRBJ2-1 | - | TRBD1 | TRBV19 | CASKLQGIYNEQFF | TGTGCCAGTAAACTACAGGGGATTTACAATGAGCAGTTCTTC
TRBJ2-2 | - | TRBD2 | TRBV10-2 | CASSGTSGNTGELFF | TGCGCCAGCAGCGGGACTAGCGGGAACACCGGGGAGCTGTTTTTT
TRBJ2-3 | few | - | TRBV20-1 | CSAREGDTQYF | TGCAGTGCTAGGGAGGGAGATACGCAGTATTTT
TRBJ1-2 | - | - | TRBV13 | CASSFGGVGLNYGYTF | TGTGCCAGCAGCTTTGGAGGAGTCGGTCTTAACTATGGCTACACCTTC
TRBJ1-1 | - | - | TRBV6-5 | CASSSTGSVTEAFF | TGTGCCAGCAGTTCGACAGGCTCGGTCACTGAAGCTTTCTTT
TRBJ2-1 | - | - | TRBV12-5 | CASGLVQGGSSVNEQFF | TGTGCTAGTGGTTTGGTACAGGGCGGGAGCAGTGTCAATGAGCAGTTCTTC
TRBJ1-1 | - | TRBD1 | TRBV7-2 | CASSLYRGMNTEAFF | TGTGCCAGCAGCTTGTACAGGGGGATGAACACTGAAGCTTTCTTT
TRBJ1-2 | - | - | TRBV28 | CASSSLGGANYGYTF | TGTGCCAGCAGTTCCCTAGGGGGGGCTAACTATGGCTACACCTTC
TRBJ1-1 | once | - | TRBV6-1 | CASSEWGIPTEAFF | TGTGCCAGCAGTGAATGGGGCATACCCACTGAAGCTTTCTTT
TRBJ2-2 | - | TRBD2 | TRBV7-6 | CASSLAALAGNTGELFF | TGTGCCAGCAGCTTAGCGGCGCTAGCGGGAAACACCGGGGAGCTGTTTTTT
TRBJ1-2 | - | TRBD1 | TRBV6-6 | CASRATDRALWGYTF | TGTGCCAGCAGAGCTACCGACAGGGCCCTTTGGGGCTACACCTTC
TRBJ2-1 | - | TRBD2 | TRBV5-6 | CASSLARTSGDNEQFF | TGTGCCAGCAGCTTGGCCCGGACTAGCGGAGACAATGAGCAGTTCTTC
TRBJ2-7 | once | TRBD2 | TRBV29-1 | CSVEAGRANSYEQYF | TGCAGCGTTGAGGCAGGGAGGGCTAACTCCTACGAGCAGTACTTC